A selection of T cell receptor beta chains follows, all from one sample in a study of vaccination effects on CD4 cells after COVID-19. These receptors have no identified antigens. Only in-frame clones appear in the TCRdb table, and some are missing; sequencing was by immunoSEQ multiplex PCR. The sample has 62,000 or so clones, approximately 80% seen once. The specimen was CD4+ T cells from PBMCs cultured with SARS-CoV-2 spike peptides, collected before COVID-19 vaccination. All receptors derive from a human donor who received a COVID-19 vaccine. CDR3s include the opening cysteine and the closing phenylalanine or tryptophan. A D gene is named only where the DNA matches it firmly. Clone size is stated in some rows and not others, as once, few, many or a class when expanded.

TRBV2	TRBJ1-2	-	-	TGTGCCAGCAGTGATGGCGTAAGGCATGGCTACACCTTC	CASSDGVRHGYTF
TRBV2	TRBJ2-1	-	-	TGTGCCAGCAGTGAGGACGGTTTGGTGTCCTACAATGAGCAGTTCTTC	CASSEDGLVSYNEQFF
TRBV2	TRBJ1-3	TRBD1	-	TGTGCCAGCAGTGGGACAGGCCTTGGAAACACCATATATTTT	CASSGTGLGNTIYF
TRBV18	TRBJ2-1	-	-	TGTGCCAGCTCACCAGACCGGAAGTACAATGAGCAGTTCTTC	CASSPDRKYNEQFF
TRBV7-3	TRBJ1-3	TRBD1	-	TGTGCCAGCAGCCCCGACAGGGCAGCTGGAAACACCATATATTTT	CASSPDRAAGNTIYF
TRBV5-5	TRBJ1-4	TRBD1	-	TGTGCCAGCAGCCAGACAGGGGGCCTTGAAAAACTGTTTTTT	CASSQTGGLEKLFF
TRBV5-6	TRBJ1-1	-	-	TGTGCCAGCAGCTTGGTGTGGGAGAGCACTGAAGCTTTCTTT	CASSLVWESTEAFF
TRBV24-1	TRBJ2-3	TRBD1	-	TGTGCCACCAGGGGACAGCTTAGCACAGATACGCAGTATTTT	CATRGQLSTDTQYF
TRBV19	TRBJ2-2	-	few	TGTGCCAGTAGTAGCCCCTCTGGGATTCGGACCGGGGAGCTGTTTTTT	CASSSPSGIRTGELFF
TRBV15	TRBJ2-2	-	-	TGTGCCACCAGCAAGGGGAATTTACCCGGGGAGCTGTTTTTT	CATSKGNLPGELFF
TRBV4-1	TRBJ2-2	TRBD1	-	TGCGCCAGCACGATTGGCCCACCACAGACAGGGTCTATCGCGAACACCGGGGAGCTGTTTTTT	CASTIGPPQTGSIANTGELFF
TRBV5-1	TRBJ1-1	-	few	TGCGCCAGCAGCCAAACAGTGAACACTGAAGCTTTCTTT	CASSQTVNTEAFF
TRBV5-1	TRBJ1-1	-	-	TGCGCCAGCAGCAGAGGTGAGGGAGGGACTGAAGCTTTCTTT	CASSRGEGGTEAFF
TRBV28	TRBJ1-5	-	-	TGTGCCAGCAGTTTGAACTATCAGCCCCAGCATTTT	CASSLNYQPQHF
TRBV18	TRBJ1-2	-	-	TGTGCCAGCTCACCAGGAGGAGGGCGCGCCAACTATGGCTACACCTTC	CASSPGGGRANYGYTF
TRBV7-2	TRBJ1-2	TRBD1	-	TGTGCCAGCAGCTCTGACAGGGTCGCTAGTGGCTACACCTTC	CASSSDRVASGYTF
TRBV2	TRBJ2-5	-	-	TGTGCCAGCAGTGAAATACAGGGCCAAGAGACCCAGTACTTC	CASSEIQGQETQYF
TRBV14	TRBJ2-1	-	-	TGTGCCAGCAGCCGGGGGGAGACAGTAAACAATGAGCAGTTCTTC	CASSRGETVNNEQFF
TRBV7-2	TRBJ1-5	-	-	TGTGCCAGCAGCTTAGTCAAGGAACAGCCCCAGCATTTT	CASSLVKEQPQHF
TRBV7-2	TRBJ1-2	-	-	TGTGCCAGCAGCTCCAACCCCCAGGCAGGGTCCCTTGGCTACACCTTC	CASSSNPQAGSLGYTF
TRBV6-5	TRBJ2-5	TRBD1	-	TGTGCCAGCAGCCGAGCTGGGACAGCCGAAGAGACCCAGTACTTC	CASSRAGTAEETQYF
TRBV24-1	TRBJ2-3	-	-	TGTGCCACCAGTGATTCGGGGGAGAGGACAGATACGCAGTATTTT	CATSDSGERTDTQYF
TRBV7-3	TRBJ2-1	-	-	TGTGCCAGCAGCTTAGACTTCGGTAGCTCCTACAATGAGCAGTTCTTC	CASSLDFGSSYNEQFF
TRBV12-3/TRBV12-4	TRBJ1-2	-	once	TGTGCCAGCAGCCCATCCGTTTCCTACTACACCTTC	CASSPSVSYYTF
TRBV7-3	TRBJ2-2	TRBD2	-	TGTGCCAGCAGCTCCATTGTAGCGGGGTCCGGGGAGCTGTTTTTT	CASSSIVAGSGELFF
TRBV30	TRBJ2-1	TRBD2	once	TGTGCCTGGAGTGGGAGGACTAGCGGGGGGGCATCCTACAATGAGCAGTTCTTC	CAWSGRTSGGASYNEQFF